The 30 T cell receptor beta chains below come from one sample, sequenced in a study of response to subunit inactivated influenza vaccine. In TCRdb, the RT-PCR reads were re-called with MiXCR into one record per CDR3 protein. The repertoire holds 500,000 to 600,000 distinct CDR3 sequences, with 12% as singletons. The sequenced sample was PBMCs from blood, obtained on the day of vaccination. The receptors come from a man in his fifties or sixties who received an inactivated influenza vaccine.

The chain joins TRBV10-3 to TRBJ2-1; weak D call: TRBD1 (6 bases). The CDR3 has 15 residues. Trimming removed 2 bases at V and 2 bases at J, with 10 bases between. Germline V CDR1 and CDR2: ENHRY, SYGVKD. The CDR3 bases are TGTGCCATCAGTGAGGACAGGCAACCCTACAATGAGCAGTTCTTC. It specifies CAISEDRQPYNEQFF.

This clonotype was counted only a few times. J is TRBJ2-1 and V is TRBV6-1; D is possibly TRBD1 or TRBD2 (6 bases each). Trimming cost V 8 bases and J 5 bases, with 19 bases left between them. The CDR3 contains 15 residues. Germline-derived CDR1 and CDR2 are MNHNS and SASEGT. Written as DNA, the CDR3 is TGTGCCAGCCGGATACAGGGACTCCCACACAATGAGCAGTTCTTC. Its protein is CASRIQGLPHNEQFF.

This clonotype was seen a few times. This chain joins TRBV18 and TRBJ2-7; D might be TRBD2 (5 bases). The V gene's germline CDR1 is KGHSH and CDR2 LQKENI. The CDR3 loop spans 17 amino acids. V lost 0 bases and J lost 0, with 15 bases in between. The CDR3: CASSPPRDLARSYEQYF. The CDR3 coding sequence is TGTGCCAGCTCACCACCGAGGGATTTAGCTCGCTCCTACGAGCAGTACTTC.

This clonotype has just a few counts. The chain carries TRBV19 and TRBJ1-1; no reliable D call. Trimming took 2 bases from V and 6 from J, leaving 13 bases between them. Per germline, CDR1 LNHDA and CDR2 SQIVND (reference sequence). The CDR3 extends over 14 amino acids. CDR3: CASSIRRLYAEAFF. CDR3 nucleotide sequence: TGTGCCAGTAGTATAAGGAGGTTATACGCTGAAGCTTTCTTT.

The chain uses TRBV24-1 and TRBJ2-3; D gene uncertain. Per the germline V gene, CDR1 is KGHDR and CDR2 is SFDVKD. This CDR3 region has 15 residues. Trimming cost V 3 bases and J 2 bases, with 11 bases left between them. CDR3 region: CATSDPGSFTDTQYF. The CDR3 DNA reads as TGTGCCACCAGTGATCCCGGGTCTTTCACAGATACGCAGTATTTT.

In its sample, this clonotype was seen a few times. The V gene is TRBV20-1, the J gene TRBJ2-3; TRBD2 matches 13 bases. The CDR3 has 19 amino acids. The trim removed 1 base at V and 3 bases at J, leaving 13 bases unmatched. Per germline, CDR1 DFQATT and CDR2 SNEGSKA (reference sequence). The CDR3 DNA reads TGCAGTGCTAGAGGGGTACTAGCGGGAGGGCCAATTTTGACAGATACGCAGTATTTT. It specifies CSARGVLAGGPILTDTQYF.

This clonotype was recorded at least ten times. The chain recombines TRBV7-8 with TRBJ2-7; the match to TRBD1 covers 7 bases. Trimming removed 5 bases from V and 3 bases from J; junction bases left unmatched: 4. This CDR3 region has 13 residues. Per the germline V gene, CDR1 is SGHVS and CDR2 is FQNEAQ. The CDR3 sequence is CASSGRDSYEQYF. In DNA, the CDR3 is TGTGCCAGCAGCGGCCGGGACAGCTACGAGCAGTACTTC.

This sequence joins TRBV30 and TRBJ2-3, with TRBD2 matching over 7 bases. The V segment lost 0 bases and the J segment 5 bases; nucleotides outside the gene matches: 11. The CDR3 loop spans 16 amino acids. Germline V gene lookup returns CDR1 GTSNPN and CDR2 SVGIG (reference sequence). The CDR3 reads CAWSVRAAEREDTQYF. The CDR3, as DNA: TGTGCCTGGAGTGTACGGGCAGCTGAGCGGGAAGATACGCAGTATTTT.

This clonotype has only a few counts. CDR3 coding DNA: TGCGCCAGCAGCTTGGTGAGCCTGGGCTCCTACAATGAGCAGTTCTTC. It codes for CASSLVSLGSYNEQFF. The chain recombines TRBV5-1 with TRBJ2-1; D remains unclear. Per germline, CDR1 SGHRS and CDR2 YFSETQ. Between the trimmed V and J ends, which lost 0 bases and 0 bases, there was a span of 10 bases. The CDR3 spans 16 residues.

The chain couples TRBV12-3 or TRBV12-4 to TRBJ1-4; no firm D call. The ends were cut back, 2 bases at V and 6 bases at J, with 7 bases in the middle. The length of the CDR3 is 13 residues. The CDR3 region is CASSLRRDEKLFF. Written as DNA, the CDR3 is TGTGCCAGCAGTTTACGGCGGGATGAAAAACTGTTTTTT.

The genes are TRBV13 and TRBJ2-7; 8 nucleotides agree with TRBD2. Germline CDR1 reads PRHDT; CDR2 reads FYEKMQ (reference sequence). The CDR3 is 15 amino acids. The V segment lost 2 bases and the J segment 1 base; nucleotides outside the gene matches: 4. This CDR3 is CASSLTLAGSYEQYF. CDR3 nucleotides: TGTGCCAGCAGCTTAACTCTAGCGGGTTCCTACGAGCAGTACTTC.

CDR3 sequence reads: CASRYAGGIGETQYF. CDR3 coding DNA: TGTGCCAGCAGATATGCCGGGGGGATTGGGGAGACCCAGTACTTC. This chain uses TRBV7-2 with TRBJ2-5; the match to TRBD2 covers 7 bases. The V and J ends lost 6 bases and 5 bases, in that order; junction bases with no gene match: 12. Germline CDR1 SGHTA, CDR2 FQGNSA. The CDR3 has 15 amino acids. Supplemented by reference TRBV7-2 and TRBJ2-5, the full variable domain reads GAGVSQSPSNKVTEKGKDVELRCDPISGHTALYWYRQSLGQGLEFLIYFQGNSAPDKSGLPSDRFSAERTGGSVSTLTIQRTQQEDSAVYLCASRYAGGIGETQYFGPGTRLLVL.

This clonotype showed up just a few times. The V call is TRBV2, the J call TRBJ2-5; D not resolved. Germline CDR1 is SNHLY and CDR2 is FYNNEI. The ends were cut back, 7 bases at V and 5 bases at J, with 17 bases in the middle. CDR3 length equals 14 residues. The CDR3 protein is CASKGSWGTETQYF. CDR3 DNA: TGTGCCAGCAAGGGCTCCTGGGGTACCGAGACCCAGTACTTC.

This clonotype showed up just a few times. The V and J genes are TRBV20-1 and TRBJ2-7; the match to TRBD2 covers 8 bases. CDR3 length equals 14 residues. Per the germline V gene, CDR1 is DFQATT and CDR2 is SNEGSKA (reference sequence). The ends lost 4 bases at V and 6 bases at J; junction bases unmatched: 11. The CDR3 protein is CSAMIGTRLFEQYF. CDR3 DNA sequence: TGCAGTGCTATGATCGGGACTAGGCTCTTCGAGCAGTACTTC.

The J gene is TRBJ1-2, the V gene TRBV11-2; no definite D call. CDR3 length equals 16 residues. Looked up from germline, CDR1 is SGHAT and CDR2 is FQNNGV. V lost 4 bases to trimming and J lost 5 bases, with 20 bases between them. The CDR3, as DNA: TGTGCCAGCAGCTCAAGGCCTCGGGTTCAAGGATATGGCTACACCTTC. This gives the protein CASSSRPRVQGYGYTF.

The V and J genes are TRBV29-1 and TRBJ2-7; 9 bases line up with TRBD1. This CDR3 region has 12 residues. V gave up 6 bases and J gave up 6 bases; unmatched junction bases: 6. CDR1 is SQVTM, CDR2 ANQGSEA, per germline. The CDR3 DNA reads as TGCAGCGTCGGACAGGGGACTGGCGAGCAGTACTTC. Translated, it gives CSVGQGTGEQYF.

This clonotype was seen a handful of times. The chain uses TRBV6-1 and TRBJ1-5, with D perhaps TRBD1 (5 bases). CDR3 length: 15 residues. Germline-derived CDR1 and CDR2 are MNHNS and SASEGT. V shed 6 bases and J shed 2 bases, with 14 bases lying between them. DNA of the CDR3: TGTGCCAGCAGCTCCTTCGGGACCGGCAATCAGCCCCAGCATTTT. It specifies CASSSFGTGNQPQHF.

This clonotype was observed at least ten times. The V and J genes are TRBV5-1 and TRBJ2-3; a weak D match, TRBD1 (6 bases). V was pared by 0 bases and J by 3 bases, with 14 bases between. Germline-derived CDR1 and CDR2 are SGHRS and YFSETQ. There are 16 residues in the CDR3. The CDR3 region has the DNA TGCGCCAGCAGCTTGGGGGGACAAGGAAGAACAGATACGCAGTATTTT. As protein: CASSLGGQGRTDTQYF.

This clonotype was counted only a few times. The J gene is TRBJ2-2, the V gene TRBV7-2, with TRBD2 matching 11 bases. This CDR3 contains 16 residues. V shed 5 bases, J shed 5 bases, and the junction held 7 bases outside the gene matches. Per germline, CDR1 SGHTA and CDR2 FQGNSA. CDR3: CASSQLAGAGTGELFF. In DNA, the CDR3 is TGTGCCAGCAGCCAACTAGCGGGAGCAGGGACCGGGGAGCTGTTTTTT.

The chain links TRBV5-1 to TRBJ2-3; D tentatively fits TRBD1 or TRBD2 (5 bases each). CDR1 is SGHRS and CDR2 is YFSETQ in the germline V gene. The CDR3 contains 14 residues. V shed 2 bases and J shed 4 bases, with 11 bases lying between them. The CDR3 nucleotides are TGCGCCAGCAGCTTTAATAAGGGACCAGATACGCAGTATTTT. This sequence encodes CASSFNKGPDTQYF.

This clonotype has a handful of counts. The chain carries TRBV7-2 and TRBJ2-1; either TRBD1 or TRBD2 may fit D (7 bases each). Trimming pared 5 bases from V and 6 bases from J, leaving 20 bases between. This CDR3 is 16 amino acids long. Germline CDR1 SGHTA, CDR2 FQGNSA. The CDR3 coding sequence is TGTGCCAGCAGCCCAGCGGGACAGAGGGGAATCAATGAGCAGTTCTTC. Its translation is CASSPAGQRGINEQFF.

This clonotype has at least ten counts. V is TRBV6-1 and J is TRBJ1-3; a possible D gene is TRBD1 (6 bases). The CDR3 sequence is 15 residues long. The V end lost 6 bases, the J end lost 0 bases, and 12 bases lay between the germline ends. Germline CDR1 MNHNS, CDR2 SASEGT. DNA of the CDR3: TGTGCCAGCAGCAAGACAGGATTCTCTGGAAACACCATATATTTT. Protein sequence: CASSKTGFSGNTIYF.

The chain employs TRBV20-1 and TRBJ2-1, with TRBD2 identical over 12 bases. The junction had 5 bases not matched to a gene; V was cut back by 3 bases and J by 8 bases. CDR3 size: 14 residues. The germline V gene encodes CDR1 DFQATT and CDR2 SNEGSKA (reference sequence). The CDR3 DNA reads TGCAGTGCTAGTCCCGGACTAGCGGGACATGAGCAGTTCTTC. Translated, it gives CSASPGLAGHEQFF.

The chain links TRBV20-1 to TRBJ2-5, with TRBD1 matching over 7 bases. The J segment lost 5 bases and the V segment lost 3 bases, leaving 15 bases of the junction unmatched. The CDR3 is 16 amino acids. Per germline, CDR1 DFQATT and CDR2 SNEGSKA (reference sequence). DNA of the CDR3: TGCAGTGCTAGTGCCCAGGGACAGTGGTTTTTGGAGACCCAGTACTTC. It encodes CSASAQGQWFLETQYF.

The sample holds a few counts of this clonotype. As DNA, the CDR3 is TGTGCCAGCAGGGGAATTTCGGGCACCGGGGAGCTGTTTTTT. Protein sequence: CASRGISGTGELFF. The V gene is TRBV6-1, the J gene TRBJ2-2; no clear D gene. The CDR3 totals 14 residues. Germline loops: CDR1 MNHNS, CDR2 SASEGT. Trimming cost V 6 bases and J 4 bases, with 12 bases left between them.

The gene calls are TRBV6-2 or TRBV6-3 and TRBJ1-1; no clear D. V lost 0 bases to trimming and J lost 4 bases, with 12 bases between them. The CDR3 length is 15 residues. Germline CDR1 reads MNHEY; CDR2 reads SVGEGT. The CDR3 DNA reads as TGTGCCAGCAGTTACTCTGCGCGAAGGGCCACTGAAGCTTTCTTT. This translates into CASSYSARRATEAFF.

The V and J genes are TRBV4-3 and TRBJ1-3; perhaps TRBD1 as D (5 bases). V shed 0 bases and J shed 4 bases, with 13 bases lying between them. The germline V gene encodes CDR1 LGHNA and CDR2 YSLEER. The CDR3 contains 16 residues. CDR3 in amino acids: CASSQDSGTPGNTIYF. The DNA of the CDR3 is TGCGCCAGCAGCCAAGATAGTGGGACCCCAGGAAACACCATATATTTT.

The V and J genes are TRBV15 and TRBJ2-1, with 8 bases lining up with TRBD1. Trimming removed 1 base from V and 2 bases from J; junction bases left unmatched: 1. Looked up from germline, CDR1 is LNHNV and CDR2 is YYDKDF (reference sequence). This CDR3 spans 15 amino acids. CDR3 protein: CATSRAQGAYNEQFF. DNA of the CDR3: TGTGCCACCAGCAGAGCACAGGGGGCCTACAATGAGCAGTTCTTC.

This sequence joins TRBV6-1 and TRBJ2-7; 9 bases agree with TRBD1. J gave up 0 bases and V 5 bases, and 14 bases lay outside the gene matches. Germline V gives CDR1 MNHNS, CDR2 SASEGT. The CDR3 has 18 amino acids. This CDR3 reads CASSMPGQGSFSSYEQYF. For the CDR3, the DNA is TGTGCCAGCAGTATGCCGGGACAGGGATCTTTTAGCTCCTACGAGCAGTACTTC.

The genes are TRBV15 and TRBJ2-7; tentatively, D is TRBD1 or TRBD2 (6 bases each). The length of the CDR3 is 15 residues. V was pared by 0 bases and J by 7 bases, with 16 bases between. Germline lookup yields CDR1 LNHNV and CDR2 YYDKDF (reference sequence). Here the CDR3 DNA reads TGTGCCACCAGCAGAGATCGCGCCAGGGGAGGAGAGCAGTACTTC. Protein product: CATSRDRARGGEQYF. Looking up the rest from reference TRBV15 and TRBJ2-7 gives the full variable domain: DAMVIQNPRYQVTQFGKPVTLSCSQTLNHNVMYWYQQKSSQAPKLLFHYYDKDFNNEADTPDNFQSRRPNTSFCFLDIRSPGLGDTAMYLCATSRDRARGGEQYFGPGTRLTVT.